This T cell receptor beta chain was sequenced for a study of beta chain features in type 1 diabetes. Overall study findings and caveats: Comparison showed that naive, central memory and Treg TCRB repertoires appeared more similar among patients than among healthy donors. Type 1 diabetes patients showed fewer insertions and more deletions at VDJ junctions. A definitive answer on HLA type influencing TCRB rearrangement was not reached here.

Regarding this clone: The target antigen is unknown.

The CDR3 runs to 17 residues. Trimming removed 0 bases from V and 2 bases from J; junction bases left unmatched: 2. CDR1 and CDR2 from the germline V gene are KGHSH and LQKENI. Isolated RNA was reverse transcribed in full, so expressed TCRB transcripts were sequenced. Repertoires were generated with immunoSEQ multiplex PCR, while TCRdb's copy carries only in-frame clones and drops some. The table includes about 250,000 clones, roughly an eighth detected once. V and J are TRBV18 and TRBJ2-3; the match to TRBD2 covers 13 bases. Sequencing was performed on naive CD4+ T cells from blood. The TCR was taken from a woman aged 40 to 50 in good health. The CDR3 coding sequence is TGTGCCAGCTCACCACCGGGACTAGCGGGGAACACAGATACGCAGTATTTT. It is translated as CASSPPGLAGNTDTQYF.